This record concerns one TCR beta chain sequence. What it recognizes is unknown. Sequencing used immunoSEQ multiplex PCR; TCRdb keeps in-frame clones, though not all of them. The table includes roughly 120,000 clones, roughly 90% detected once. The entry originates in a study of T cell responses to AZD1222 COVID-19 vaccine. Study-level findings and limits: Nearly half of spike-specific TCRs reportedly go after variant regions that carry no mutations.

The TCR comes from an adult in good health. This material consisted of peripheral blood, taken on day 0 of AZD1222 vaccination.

CDR3 sequence reads: CSASLDFNSPLHF. The CDR3 DNA follows: TGCAGCGCCAGCCTGGACTTTAATTCACCCCTCCACTTT. The chain couples TRBV29-1 to TRBJ1-6; D remains unclear. V lost 7 bases, J lost 6 bases, and 13 bases lay in between. CDR1 is SQVTM and CDR2 is ANQGSEA in the germline V gene. This CDR3 is 13 amino acids long.